The entry below describes one T cell receptor beta chain. What it binds is not known. One end of the junction is discordant with germline, which a read error may explain. The source of the sample is a study of CD8+CD57+ T cells in acquired aplastic anemia. On the study more broadly: The study obtained an average of roughly 3 ug of DNA from sorted CD4+ and CD8+ cells. CD4+ cell libraries from healthy donors averaged approximately 9.8 million reads.

Genomic DNA templated the TCR beta VDJ and CDR3 profiling. TCRdb re-called the reads with MiXCR, one entry per CDR3 protein. The sample has about 400,000 distinct CDR3 sequences, 55% to 75% seen once. Study-level points and caveats: Patients and controls shared twenty-nine CD8+ CDR3 sequences, highly expressed in patients. The study found no significant CD8+ Simpson's diversity difference between patients and controls.

Sequenced material: sorted CD4+, CD8+, or CD8+CD57+ T cells (not recorded which) from PBMCs. The sequence was obtained from a human donor in good health, serving as a control.

The CDR3 sequence: CASSFTGATDAFF. Written as DNA, the CDR3 is TGCGCCAGCAGCTTTACAGGGGCCACTGATGCTTTCTTT. The V and J genes are TRBV7-3 and TRBJ1-1; TRBD1 matches at 7 bases. CDR1 and CDR2 (germline): SGHTA, FQGTGA. The CDR3 length is 13 residues.